The present TCR beta chain was sequenced within a study of response to subunit inactivated influenza vaccine. The V gene lost 2 bases and the J gene lost 2 bases, with 11 bases spanning the gap. Germline V gene lookup returns CDR1 MNHNS and CDR2 SASEGT. The CDR3 is 15 amino acids. This clonotype occurred a few times. Each CDR3 protein gets one entry after TCRdb re-called the RT-PCR reads with MiXCR. The sample carries approximately 520,000 distinct CDR3 sequences, less than 30% recorded once. This sequence joins TRBV6-1 and TRBJ2-3, with D unclear. Here the sequenced sample was CD4+ T cells sorted from PBMCs, taken 5 days after vaccination. The TCR comes from a man over 45 who received an inactivated influenza vaccine. The CDR3, as DNA: TGTGCCAGCAGTGAAAGTGTGGGGAACACAGATACGCAGTATTTT. Translating it yields CASSESVGNTDTQYF.